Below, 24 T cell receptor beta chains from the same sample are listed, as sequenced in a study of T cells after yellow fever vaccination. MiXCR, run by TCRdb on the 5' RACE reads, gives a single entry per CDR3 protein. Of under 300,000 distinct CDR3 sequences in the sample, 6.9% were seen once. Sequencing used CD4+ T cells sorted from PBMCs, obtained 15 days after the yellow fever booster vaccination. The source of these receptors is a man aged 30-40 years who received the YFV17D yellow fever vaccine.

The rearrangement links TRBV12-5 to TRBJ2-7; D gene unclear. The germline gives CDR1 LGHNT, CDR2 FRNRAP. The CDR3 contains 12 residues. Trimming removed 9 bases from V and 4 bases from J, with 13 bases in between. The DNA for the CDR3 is TGTGCTAGCCAGATAAAGGGTTACGAGCAGTACTTC. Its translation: CASQIKGYEQYF.

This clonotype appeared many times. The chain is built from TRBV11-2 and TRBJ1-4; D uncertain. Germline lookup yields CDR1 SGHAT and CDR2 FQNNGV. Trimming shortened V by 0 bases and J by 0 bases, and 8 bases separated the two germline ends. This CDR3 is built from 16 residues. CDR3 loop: CASSLDRGTTNEKLFF. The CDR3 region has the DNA TGTGCCAGCAGCTTAGATCGGGGAACAACTAATGAAAAACTGTTTTTT.

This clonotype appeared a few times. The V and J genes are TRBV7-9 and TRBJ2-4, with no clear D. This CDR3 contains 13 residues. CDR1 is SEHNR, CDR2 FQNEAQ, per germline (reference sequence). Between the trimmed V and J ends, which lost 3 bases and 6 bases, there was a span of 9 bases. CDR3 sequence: CASSFFQINIQYF. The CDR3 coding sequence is TGTGCCAGCAGCTTTTTCCAGATAAACATTCAGTACTTC.

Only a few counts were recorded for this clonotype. CDR3 residues: CASSFPGSSTDTQYF. CDR3 in DNA: TGTGCCAGCAGCTTTCCTGGATCTAGCACAGATACGCAGTATTTT. The genes are TRBV14 and TRBJ2-3; the D is unclear. Germline V gives CDR1 SGHDN, CDR2 FVKESK. V was clipped by 5 bases and J by 0 bases, with 12 bases between them. The CDR3 has 15 residues.

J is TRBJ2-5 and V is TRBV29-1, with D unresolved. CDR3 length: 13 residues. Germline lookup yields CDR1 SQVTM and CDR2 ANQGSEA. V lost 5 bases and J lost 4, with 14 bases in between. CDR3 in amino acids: CSVRASLTETQYF. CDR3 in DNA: TGCAGCGTTAGGGCTAGTTTAACAGAGACCCAGTACTTC.

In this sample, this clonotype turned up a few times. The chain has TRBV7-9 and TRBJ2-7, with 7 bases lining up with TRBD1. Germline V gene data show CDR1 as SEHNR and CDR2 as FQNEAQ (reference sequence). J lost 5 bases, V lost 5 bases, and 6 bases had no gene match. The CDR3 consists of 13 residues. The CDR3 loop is CASSRTGVHEQYF. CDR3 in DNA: TGTGCCAGCAGCCGTACAGGGGTCCACGAGCAGTACTTC.

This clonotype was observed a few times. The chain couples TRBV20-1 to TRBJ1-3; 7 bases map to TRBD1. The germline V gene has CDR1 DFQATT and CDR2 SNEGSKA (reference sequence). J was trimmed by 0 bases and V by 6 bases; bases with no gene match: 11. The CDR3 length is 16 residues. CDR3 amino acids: CSAHPRTGRSGNTIYF. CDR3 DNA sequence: TGCAGTGCCCACCCTCGGACAGGACGCTCTGGAAACACCATATATTTT.

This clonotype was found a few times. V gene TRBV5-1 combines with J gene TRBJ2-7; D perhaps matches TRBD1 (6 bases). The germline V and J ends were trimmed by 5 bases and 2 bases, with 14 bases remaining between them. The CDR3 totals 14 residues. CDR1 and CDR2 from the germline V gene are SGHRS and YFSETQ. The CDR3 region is CASRISGQTYEQYF. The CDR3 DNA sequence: TGCGCCAGCAGGATCTCTGGACAGACCTACGAGCAGTACTTC.

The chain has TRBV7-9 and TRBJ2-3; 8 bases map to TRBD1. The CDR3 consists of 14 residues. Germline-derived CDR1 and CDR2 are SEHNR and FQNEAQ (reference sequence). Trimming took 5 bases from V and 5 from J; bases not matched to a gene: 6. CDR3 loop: CASSPGQGEDTQYF. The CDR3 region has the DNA TGTGCCAGCAGCCCCGGACAGGGCGAAGATACGCAGTATTTT.

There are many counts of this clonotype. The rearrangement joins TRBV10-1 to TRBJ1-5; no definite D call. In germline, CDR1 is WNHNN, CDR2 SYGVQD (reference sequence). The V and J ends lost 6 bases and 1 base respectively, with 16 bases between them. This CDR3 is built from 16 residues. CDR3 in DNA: TGCGCCAGCAGGGAAGGACGGGCGGACAGCAATCAGCCCCAGCATTTT. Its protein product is CASREGRADSNQPQHF.

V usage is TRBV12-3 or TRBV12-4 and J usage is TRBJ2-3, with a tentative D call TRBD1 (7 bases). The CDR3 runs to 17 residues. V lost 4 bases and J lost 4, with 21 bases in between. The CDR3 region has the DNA TGTGCCAGCAGTTATTTGGGCCCAGGGGGGATCCCAGATACGCAGTATTTT. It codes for CASSYLGPGGIPDTQYF.

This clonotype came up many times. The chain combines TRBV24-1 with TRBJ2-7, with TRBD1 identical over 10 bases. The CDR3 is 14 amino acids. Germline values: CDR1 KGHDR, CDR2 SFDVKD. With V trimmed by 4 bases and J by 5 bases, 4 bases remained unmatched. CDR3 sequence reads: CATSDPGTGDEQYF. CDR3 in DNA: TGTGCCACCAGTGACCCCGGGACAGGGGACGAGCAGTACTTC.

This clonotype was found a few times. CDR3 loop: CASRLQRESGLEQYF. The CDR3 nucleotides are TGTGCCAGCAGACTGCAGCGGGAGAGCGGGCTCGAGCAGTACTTC. The chain joins TRBV6-1 to TRBJ2-7; TRBD2 matches at 8 bases. CDR1 is MNHNS, CDR2 SASEGT, per germline. CDR3 length: 15 amino acids. V lost 6 bases to trimming and J lost 6 bases; unmatched junction nucleotides: 13.

The CDR3 loop reads CASSLAGTTNTGELFF. Written as DNA, the CDR3 is TGCGCCAGCAGCTTGGCCGGAACAACGAACACCGGGGAGCTGTTTTTT. The rearrangement uses TRBV5-1 and TRBJ2-2; D uncertain. The ends were cut back, 0 bases at V and 0 bases at J, with 9 bases in the middle. Germline values: CDR1 SGHRS, CDR2 YFSETQ. This CDR3 spans 16 amino acids.

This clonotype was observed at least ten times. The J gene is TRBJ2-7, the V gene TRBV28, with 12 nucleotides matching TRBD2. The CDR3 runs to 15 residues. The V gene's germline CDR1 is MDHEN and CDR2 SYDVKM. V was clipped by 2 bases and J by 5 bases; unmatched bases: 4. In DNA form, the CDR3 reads TGTGCCAGCAGTTTACCGGGACTAGCGGGTGACGAGCAGTACTTC. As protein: CASSLPGLAGDEQYF.

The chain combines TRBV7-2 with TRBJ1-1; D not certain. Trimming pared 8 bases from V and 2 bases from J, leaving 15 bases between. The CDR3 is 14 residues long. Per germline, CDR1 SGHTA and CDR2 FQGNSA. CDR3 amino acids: CASYRGASNTEAFF. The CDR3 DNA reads TGTGCCAGCTACCGTGGCGCCTCAAACACTGAAGCTTTCTTT.

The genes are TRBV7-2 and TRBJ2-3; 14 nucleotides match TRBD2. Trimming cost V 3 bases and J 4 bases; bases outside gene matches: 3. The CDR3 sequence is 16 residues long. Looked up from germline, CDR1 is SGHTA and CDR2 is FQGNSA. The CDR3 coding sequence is TGTGCCAGCAGCTTGGGACTAGCGGGAGAAGCAGATACGCAGTATTTT. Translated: CASSLGLAGEADTQYF.

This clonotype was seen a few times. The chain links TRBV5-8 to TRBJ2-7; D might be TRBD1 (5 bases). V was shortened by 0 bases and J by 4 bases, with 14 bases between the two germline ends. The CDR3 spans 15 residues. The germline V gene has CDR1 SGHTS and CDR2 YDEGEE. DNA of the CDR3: TGTGCCAGCAGCTTGGTTGGGGCCAGCGCATACGAGCAGTACTTC. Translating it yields CASSLVGASAYEQYF.

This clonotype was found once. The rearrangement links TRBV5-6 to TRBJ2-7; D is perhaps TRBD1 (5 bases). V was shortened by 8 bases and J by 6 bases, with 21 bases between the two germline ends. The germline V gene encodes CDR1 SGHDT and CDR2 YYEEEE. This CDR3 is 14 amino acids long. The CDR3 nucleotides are TGTGCCAGGAGCCTCGGGTTCCAGGGCTCCGAGCAGTACTTC. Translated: CARSLGFQGSEQYF. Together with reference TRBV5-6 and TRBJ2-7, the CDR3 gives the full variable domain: DAGVTQSPTHLIKTRGQQVTLRCSPKSGHDTVSWYQQALGQGPQFIFQYYEEEERQRGNFPDRFSGHQFPNYSSELNVNALLLGDSALYLCARSLGFQGSEQYFGPGTRLTVT.

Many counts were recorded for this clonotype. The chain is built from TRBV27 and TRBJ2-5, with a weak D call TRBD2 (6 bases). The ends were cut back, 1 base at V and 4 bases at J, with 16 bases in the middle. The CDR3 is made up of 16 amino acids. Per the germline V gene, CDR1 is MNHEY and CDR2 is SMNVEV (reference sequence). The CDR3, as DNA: TGTGCCAGCAGTTTATGGGGAGGTCGTTATGGAGAGACCCAGTACTTC. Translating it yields CASSLWGGRYGETQYF.

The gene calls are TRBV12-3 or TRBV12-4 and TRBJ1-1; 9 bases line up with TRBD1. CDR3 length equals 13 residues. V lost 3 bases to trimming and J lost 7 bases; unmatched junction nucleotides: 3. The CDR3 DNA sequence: TGTGCCAGCAGTTTCGGGACAGGGTATGAAGCTTTCTTT. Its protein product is CASSFGTGYEAFF.

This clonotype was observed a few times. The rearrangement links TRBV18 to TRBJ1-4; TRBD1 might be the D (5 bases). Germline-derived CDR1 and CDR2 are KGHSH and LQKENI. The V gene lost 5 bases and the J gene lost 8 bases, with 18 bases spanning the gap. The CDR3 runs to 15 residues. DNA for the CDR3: TGTGCCAGCTCAGCTGGGACGCCCTCGAGGGAAAAACTGTTTTTT. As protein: CASSAGTPSREKLFF.

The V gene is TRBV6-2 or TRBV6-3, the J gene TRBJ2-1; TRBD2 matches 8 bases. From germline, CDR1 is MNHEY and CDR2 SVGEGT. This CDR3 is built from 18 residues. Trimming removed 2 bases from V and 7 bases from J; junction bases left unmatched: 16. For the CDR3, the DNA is TGTGCCAGCAGTTACCAGGGAACGGCGGGAGGAAAGATGAATGAGCAGTTCTTC. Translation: CASSYQGTAGGKMNEQFF.

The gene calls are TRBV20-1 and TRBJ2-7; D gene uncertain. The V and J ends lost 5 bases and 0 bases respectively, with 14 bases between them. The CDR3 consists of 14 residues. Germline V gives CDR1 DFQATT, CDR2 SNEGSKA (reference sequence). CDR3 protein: CSAPASRVSYEQYF. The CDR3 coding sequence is TGCAGTGCTCCCGCTTCCCGAGTCTCCTACGAGCAGTACTTC.